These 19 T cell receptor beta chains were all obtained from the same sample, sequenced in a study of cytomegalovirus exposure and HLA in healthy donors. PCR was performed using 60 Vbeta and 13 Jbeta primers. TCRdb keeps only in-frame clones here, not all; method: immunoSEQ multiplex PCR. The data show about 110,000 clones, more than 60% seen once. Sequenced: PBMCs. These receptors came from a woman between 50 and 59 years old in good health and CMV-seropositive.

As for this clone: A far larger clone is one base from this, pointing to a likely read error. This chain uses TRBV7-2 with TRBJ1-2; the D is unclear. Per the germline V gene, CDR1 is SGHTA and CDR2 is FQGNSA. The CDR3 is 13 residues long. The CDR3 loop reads CSSSFRENYGYTF. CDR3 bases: TGTTCCAGCAGCTTCCGGGAGAACTATGGCTACACCTTC.

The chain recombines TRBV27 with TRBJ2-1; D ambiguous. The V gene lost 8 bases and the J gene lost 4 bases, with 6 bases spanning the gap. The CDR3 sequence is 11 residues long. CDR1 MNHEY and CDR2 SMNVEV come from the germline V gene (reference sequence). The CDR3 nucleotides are TGTGCCAGCTATACATACAATGAGCAGTTCTTC. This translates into CASYTYNEQFF.

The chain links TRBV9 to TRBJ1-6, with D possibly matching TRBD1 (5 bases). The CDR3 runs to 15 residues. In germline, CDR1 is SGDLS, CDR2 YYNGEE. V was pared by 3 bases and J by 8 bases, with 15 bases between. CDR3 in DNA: TGTGCCAGCAGCGCCCAGGGCCTCTGGTATTCACCCCTCCACTTT. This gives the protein CASSAQGLWYSPLHF. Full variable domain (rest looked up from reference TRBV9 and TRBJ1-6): DSGVTQTPKHLITATGQRVTLRCSPRSGDLSVYWYQQSLDQGLQFLIQYYNGEERAKGNILERFSAQQFPDLHSELNLSSLELGDSALYFCASSAQGLWYSPLHFGNGTRLTVT.

CDR3 residues: CASSFLGELGEGPLHF. The CDR3 region has the DNA TGTGCCAGCAGCTTCCTTGGGGAACTTGGAGAGGGACCCCTCCACTTT. V is TRBV7-9 and J is TRBJ1-6; D unresolved. This CDR3 has 16 amino acids. Germline CDR1 reads SEHNR; CDR2 reads FQNEAQ (reference sequence). Trimming removed 3 bases at V and 12 bases at J, with 21 bases between. Full variable domain (missing parts from reference TRBV7-9 and TRBJ1-6): DTGVSQNPRHKITKRGQNVTFRCDPISEHNRLYWYRQTLGQGPEFLTYFQNEAQLEKSRLLSDRFSAERPKGSFSTLEIQRTEQGDSAMYLCASSFLGELGEGPLHFGNGTRLTVT.

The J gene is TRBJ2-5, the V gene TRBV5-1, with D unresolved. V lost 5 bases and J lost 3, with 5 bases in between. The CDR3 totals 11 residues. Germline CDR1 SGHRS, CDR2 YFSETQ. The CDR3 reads CASRQEETQYF. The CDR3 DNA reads TGCGCCAGCAGGCAGGAAGAGACCCAGTACTTC.

The CDR3 DNA sequence: TGTGCCAGCAGCAAATTCCAGATCGGAGCGGGACAGGCCTCCTACGAGCAGTACTTC. Translated, it gives CASSKFQIGAGQASYEQYF. The chain employs TRBV21-1 and TRBJ2-7; TRBD1, the table's D call, lacks a check against the DNA. TRBV21-1 corresponds to a pseudogene. The CDR3 consists of 19 residues.

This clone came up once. CDR3 DNA: TGTGCCAGCAGCTTGTGGCAGGGTGAGCAGTTCTTC. Protein sequence: CASSLWQGEQFF. This chain joins TRBV7-2 and TRBJ2-1; TRBD1 might be the D (5 bases). V lost 3 bases, J lost 9 bases, and 9 bases lay in between. Germline V gene sequence: CDR1 SGHTA, CDR2 FQGNSA. The CDR3 consists of 12 residues.

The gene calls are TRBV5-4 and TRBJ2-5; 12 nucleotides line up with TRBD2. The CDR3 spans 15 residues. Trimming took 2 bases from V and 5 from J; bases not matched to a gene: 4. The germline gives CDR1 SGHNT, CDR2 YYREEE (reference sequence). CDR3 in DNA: TGTGCCAGCAGCTTTGGACTAGCGGGGACGGAGACCCAGTACTTC. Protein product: CASSFGLAGTETQYF.

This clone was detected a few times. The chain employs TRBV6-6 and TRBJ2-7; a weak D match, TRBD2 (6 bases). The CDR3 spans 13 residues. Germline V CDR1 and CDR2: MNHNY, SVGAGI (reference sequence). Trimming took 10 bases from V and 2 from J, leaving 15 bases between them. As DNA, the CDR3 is TGTGCCACCACGGGACTTCTAACCTACGAGCAGTACTTC. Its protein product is CATTGLLTYEQYF.

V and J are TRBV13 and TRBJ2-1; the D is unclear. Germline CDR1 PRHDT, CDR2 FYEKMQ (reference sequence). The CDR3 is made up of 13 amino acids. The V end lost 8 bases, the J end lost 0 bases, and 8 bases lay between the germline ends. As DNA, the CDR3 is TGTGCCAGCCTAGAGAGCTCCTACAATGAGCAGTTCTTC. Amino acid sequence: CASLESSYNEQFF.

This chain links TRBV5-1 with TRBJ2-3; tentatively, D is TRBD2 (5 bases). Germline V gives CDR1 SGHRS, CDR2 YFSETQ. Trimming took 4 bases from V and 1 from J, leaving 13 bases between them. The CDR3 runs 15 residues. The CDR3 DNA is TGCGCCAGCAGCACCGAGCAGAGGGGCACAGATACGCAGTATTTT. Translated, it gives CASSTEQRGTDTQYF.

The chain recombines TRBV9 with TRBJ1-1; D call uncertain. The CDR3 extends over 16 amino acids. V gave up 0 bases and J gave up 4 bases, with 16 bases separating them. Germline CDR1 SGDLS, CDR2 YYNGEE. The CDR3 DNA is TGTGCCAGCAGCGTAGATTCGTTGGGTACGGGCACTGAAGCTTTCTTT. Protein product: CASSVDSLGTGTEAFF.

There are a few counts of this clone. Written as DNA, the CDR3 is TGTGCCAGCAGTGAGTGGAGGAACACTGAAGCTTTCTTT. It is translated as CASSEWRNTEAFF. The gene calls are TRBV6-4 and TRBJ1-1, with D unresolved. This CDR3 comprises 13 residues. Germline V gene lookup returns CDR1 MRHNA and CDR2 SNTAGT. V dropped 3 bases and J dropped 1 base, with 6 bases sitting between them.

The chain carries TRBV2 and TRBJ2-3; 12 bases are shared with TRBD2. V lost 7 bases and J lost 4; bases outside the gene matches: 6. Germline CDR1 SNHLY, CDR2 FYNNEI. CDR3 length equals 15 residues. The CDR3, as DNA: TGTGCCAGCAAATCTAGCGGGGGGGCCCCAGATACGCAGTATTTT. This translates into CASKSSGGAPDTQYF.

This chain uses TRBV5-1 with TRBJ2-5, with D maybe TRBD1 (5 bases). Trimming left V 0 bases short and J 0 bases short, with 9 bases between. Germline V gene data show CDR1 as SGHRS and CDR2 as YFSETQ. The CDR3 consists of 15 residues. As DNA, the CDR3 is TGCGCCAGCAGCTTGGGGGGCACGTACCAAGAGACCCAGTACTTC. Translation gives CASSLGGTYQETQYF.

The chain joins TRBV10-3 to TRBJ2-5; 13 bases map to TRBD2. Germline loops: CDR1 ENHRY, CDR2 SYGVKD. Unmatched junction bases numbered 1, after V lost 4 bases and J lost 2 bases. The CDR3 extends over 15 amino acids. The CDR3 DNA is TGTGCCATCAGTGCGACTAGCGGGGGGCAAGAGACCCAGTACTTC. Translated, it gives CAISATSGGQETQYF.

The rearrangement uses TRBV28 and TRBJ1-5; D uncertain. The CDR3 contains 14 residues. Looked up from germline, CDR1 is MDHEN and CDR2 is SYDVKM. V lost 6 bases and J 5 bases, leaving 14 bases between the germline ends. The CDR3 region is CASRGRYRDQPQHF. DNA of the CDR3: TGTGCCAGCAGGGGCAGGTACCGCGATCAGCCCCAGCATTTT.

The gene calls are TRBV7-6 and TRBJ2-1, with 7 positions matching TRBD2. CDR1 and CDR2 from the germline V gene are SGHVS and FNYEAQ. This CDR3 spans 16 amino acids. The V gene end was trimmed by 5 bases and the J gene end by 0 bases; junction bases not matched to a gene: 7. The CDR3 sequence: CASSPAGGSSYNEQFF. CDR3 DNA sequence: TGTGCCAGCAGCCCTGCCGGGGGGAGCTCCTACAATGAGCAGTTCTTC.

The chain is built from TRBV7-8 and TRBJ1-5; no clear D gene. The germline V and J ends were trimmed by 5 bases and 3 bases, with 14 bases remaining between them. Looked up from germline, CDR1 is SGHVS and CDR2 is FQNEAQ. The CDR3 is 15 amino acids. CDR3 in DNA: TGTGCCAGCAGCCCCGACAACAGCCCCAATCAGCCCCAGCATTTT. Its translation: CASSPDNSPNQPQHF.